The next 3 T cell receptor beta chains were all read from a single sample in a study of PD-1 blockade in mismatch repair-deficient tumors. Clones were sequenced by immunoSEQ multiplex PCR, and TCRdb holds only the in-frame ones, with some missing. The sample includes 100,000 to 150,000 clones, around 87% seen only once; the top ten take 13%. Material: peripheral blood, obtained 44 weeks after starting pembrolizumab. The receptors originated from an adult with mismatch repair-deficient cancer.

The chain recombines TRBV7-9 with TRBJ2-7; TRBD1 matches at 7 bases. The ends lost 2 bases at V and 3 bases at J; junction bases unmatched: 7. CDR1 SEHNR and CDR2 FQNEAQ come from the germline V gene (reference sequence). The CDR3 sequence is 15 residues long. The CDR3 sequence: CASSLTRDRYYEQYF. The CDR3 bases are TGTGCCAGCAGCTTAACCCGGGACAGATACTACGAGCAGTACTTC.

The chain links TRBV11-2 to TRBJ2-3; a possible D gene is TRBD1 (5 bases). Per germline, CDR1 SGHAT and CDR2 FQNNGV. Trimming cost V 2 bases and J 2 bases, with 14 bases left between them. This CDR3 is 16 amino acids long. As DNA, the CDR3 is TGTGCCAGCAGCTTACTGGCTACAGGAAACACAGATACGCAGTATTTT. Amino acid sequence: CASSLLATGNTDTQYF.

The chain is built from TRBV7-6 and TRBJ2-6; TRBD1 or TRBD2 may be the D gene (5 bases each). Germline V gives CDR1 SGHVS, CDR2 FNYEAQ. Trimming pared 5 bases from V and 1 base from J, leaving 18 bases between. This CDR3 region has 18 residues. This CDR3 reads CASSPLAGTKSGANVLTF. In DNA, the CDR3 is TGTGCCAGCAGCCCGCTGGCAGGGACCAAATCTGGGGCCAACGTCCTGACTTTC.